What follows are 2 T cell receptor beta chains derived from one specimen sequenced in a study of PD-L1 blockade in urothelial cancer (dated by TCRdb to 2017 to 2019). Library prep was done by the immunoSEQ multiplex PCR assay. TCRdb limited this immuneACCESS table to in-frame rearrangements with V and J called. A share of clones is missing; checked studies link under half to unresolved V genes, and the rest is unexplained. This sample gives under 150,000 clones in total; roughly 91% of them show up just once. Over 1.5% of the sample is in the top ten clones. The sample's time point, from its label and the paper: peripheral blood 6 weeks after treatment start. The specimen comprised PBMCs, sampled around atezolizumab (anti-PD-L1) treatment. The receptors here all came from a man in his fifties or sixties with urothelial cancer.

The CDR3 coding sequence is TGTGCCAGCAGTTACGGGACTAGCGGGAGCGTCAAGACCCAGTACTTC. It encodes CASSYGTSGSVKTQYF. The J gene is TRBJ2-5, the V gene TRBV6-5; 14 bases align to TRBD2. Trimming took 2 bases from V and 6 from J; bases not matched to a gene: 5. The length of the CDR3 is 16 residues. The germline V gene encodes CDR1 MNHEY and CDR2 SVGAGI.

This clone was seen just once. V is TRBV4-3 and J is TRBJ1-6; 9 nucleotides agree with TRBD1. Germline CDR1 and CDR2: LGHNA and YSLEER. Trimming at V came to 5 bases and at J to 9 bases, leaving 8 bases not matched to a gene. The CDR3 runs 15 residues. CDR3 nucleotide sequence: TGCGCCAGCAGCTACCGGGACAGGGAGGGTTCACCCCTCCACTTT. Its protein is CASSYRDREGSPLHF.